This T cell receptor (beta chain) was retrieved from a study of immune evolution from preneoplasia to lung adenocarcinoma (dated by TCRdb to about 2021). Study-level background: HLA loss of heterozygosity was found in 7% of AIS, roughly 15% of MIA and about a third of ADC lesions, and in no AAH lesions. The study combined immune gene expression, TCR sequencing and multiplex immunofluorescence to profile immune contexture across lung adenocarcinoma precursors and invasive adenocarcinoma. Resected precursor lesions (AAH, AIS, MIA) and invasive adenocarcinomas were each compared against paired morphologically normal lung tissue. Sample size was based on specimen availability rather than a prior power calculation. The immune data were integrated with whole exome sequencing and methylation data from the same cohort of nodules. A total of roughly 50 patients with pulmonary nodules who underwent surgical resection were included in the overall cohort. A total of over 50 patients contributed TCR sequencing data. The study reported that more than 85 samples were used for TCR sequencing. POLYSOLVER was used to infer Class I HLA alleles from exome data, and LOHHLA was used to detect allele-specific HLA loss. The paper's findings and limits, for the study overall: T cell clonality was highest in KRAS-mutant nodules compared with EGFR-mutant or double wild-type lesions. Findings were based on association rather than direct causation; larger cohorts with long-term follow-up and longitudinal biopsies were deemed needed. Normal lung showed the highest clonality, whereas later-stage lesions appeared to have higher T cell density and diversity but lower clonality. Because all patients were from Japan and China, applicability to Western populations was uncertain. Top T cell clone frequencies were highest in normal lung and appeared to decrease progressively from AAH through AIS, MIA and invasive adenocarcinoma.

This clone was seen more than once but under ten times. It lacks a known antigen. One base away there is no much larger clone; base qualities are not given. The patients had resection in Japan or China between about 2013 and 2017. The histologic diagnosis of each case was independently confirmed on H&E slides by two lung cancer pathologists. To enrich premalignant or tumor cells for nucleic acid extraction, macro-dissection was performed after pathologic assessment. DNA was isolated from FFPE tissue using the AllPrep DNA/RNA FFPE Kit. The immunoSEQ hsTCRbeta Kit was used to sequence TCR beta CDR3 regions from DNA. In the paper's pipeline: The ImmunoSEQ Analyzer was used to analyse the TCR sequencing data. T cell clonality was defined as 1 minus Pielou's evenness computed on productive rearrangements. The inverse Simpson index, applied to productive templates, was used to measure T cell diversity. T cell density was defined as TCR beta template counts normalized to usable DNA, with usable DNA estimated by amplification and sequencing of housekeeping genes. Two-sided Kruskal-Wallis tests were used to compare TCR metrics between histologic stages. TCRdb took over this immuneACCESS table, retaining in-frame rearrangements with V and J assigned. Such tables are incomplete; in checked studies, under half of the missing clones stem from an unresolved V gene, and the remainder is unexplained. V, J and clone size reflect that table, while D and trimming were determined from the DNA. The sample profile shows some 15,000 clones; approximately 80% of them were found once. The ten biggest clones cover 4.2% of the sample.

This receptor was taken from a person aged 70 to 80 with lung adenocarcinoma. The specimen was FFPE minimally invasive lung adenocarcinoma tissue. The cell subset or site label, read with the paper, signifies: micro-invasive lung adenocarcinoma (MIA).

The CDR3 region reads CASSNRDRVNEQYF. The nucleotides are TGTGCCAGCAGCAACCGGGACAGGGTAAACGAGCAGTACTTC. This chain joins TRBV7-8 to TRBJ2-7, and 9 junction bases match TRBD1. The cysteine opens and the phenylalanine closes a CDR3 of 14 amino acids. Only the CDR3 region is kept as DNA, spanning 42 bases read in frame from base 1. As encoded in the germline V gene, CDR1 is SGHVS while CDR2 is FQNEAQ. Trimmed from V: 5 bases; trimmed from J: 5 bases; junction bases lacking a gene match: 7.